This TCR beta chain was sequenced in a study of cytomegalovirus exposure and HLA in healthy donors. Notes on the study in general: Subsequent analysis found a tendency for first-cohort TCR clusters to co-occur within the 120 or so validation repertoires.

Produced via immunoSEQ multiplex PCR; TCRdb's table is partial and in-frame only. Seen here are 250,000 to 350,000 clones, 88% observed once, and the top ten hold about 0.99%. While the first cohort had 600 to 750 subjects, the donors belonged to the separate validation cohort of over a hundred subjects. A remark on this clone: The antigen is unknown.

Per the germline V gene, CDR1 is SGDLS and CDR2 is YYNGEE. Trimming pared 0 bases from V and 2 bases from J, leaving 14 bases between. This CDR3 is built from 16 residues. Sequenced input: PBMCs. This chain connects TRBV9 to TRBJ1-2, with a weak D call TRBD1 (5 bases). The receptor comes from a woman between 18 and 29 years old in good health and CMV-seronegative. The CDR3 DNA follows: TGTGCCAGCAGCGTAGCAATGCGGGGCAGGAACTATGGCTACACCTTC. Translation gives CASSVAMRGRNYGYTF.